These 12 T cell receptor beta chains originate from one sample sequenced in a study of PD-L1 blockade in urothelial cancer. Here immunoSEQ multiplex PCR was the method, and the copy in TCRdb shows in-frame clones only, minus some. The sample includes roughly 60,000 clones, roughly 80% of them seen just once. The input for sequencing was PBMCs, taken around atezolizumab (anti-PD-L1) treatment. Receptors were obtained from a man in his 70s with urothelial cancer.

The DNA for the CDR3 is TGTGCCAGCTGGCTTGGGCGCGAAGAGACCCAGTACTTC. As protein: CASWLGREETQYF. The chain links TRBV18 to TRBJ2-5; D gene unclear. V gave up 7 bases and J gave up 3 bases, with 12 bases separating them. Germline values: CDR1 KGHSH, CDR2 LQKENI. The CDR3 contains 13 residues.

The chain combines TRBV6-6 with TRBJ1-4; 8 bases agree with TRBD1. Germline V gene sequence: CDR1 MNHNY, CDR2 SVGAGI (reference sequence). The CDR3 runs 16 residues. V lost 2 bases, J lost 0 bases, and 2 bases stayed unmatched. In DNA, the CDR3 is TGTGCCAGCAGTTACGGACAGGGTGCAACTAATGAAAAACTGTTTTTT. Amino acids: CASSYGQGATNEKLFF.

J is TRBJ1-1 and V is TRBV18; no reliable D call. Trimming took off 3 bases at V and 4 bases at J, with 12 bases between the two ends. CDR1 is KGHSH, CDR2 LQKENI, per germline. There are 14 residues in the CDR3. CDR3 residues: CASSPTGYVTEAFF. The CDR3 DNA follows: TGTGCCAGCTCACCGACCGGGTATGTCACTGAAGCTTTCTTT.

J is TRBJ1-3 and V is TRBV15, with TRBD1 matching over 7 bases. CDR3 length: 16 amino acids. Trimming cost V 2 bases and J 0 bases; bases outside gene matches: 4. Germline lookup yields CDR1 LNHNV and CDR2 YYDKDF (reference sequence). The CDR3 loop is CATSRRDSFSGNTIYF. The DNA of the CDR3 is TGTGCCACCAGCAGAAGGGACAGCTTCTCTGGAAACACCATATATTTT.

The gene calls are TRBV6-5 and TRBJ2-5; 9 bases align to TRBD2. Germline CDR1 MNHEY, CDR2 SVGAGI. CDR3 length: 15 amino acids. V was pared by 4 bases and J by 2 bases, with 5 bases of the junction left unmatched. The CDR3 sequence: CASSSSLAGQETQYF. The CDR3 DNA sequence: TGTGCCAGCAGTTCGAGCCTAGCGGGACAAGAGACCCAGTACTTC.

This clone was seen a single time. V gene TRBV27 combines with J gene TRBJ2-7; 11 nucleotides align to TRBD2. This CDR3 is 16 amino acids long. V lost 5 bases, J lost 0 bases, and 6 bases stayed unmatched. The germline CDR1 and CDR2 sequences are MNHEY and SMNVEV (reference sequence). For the CDR3, the DNA is TGTGCCAGCAGTAGGCTAGCGGGAGGCTACTCCTACGAGCAGTACTTC. Its translation is CASSRLAGGYSYEQYF.

CDR3 sequence (DNA): TGTGCCAGCAGTTTGGAGATGAGCAATCAGCCCCAGCATTTT. Encoded protein: CASSLEMSNQPQHF. The gene calls are TRBV28 and TRBJ1-5, with unresolved D. The CDR3 totals 14 residues. V was clipped by 3 bases and J by 1 base, with 7 bases between them. CDR1 and CDR2 (germline): MDHEN, SYDVKM.

The rearrangement joins TRBV19 to TRBJ1-1; 7 bases are shared with TRBD1. Germline values: CDR1 LNHDA, CDR2 SQIVND (reference sequence). V lost 3 bases, J lost 2 bases, and 3 bases stayed unmatched. The CDR3 sequence is 14 residues long. The CDR3 DNA reads as TGTGCCAGTAGTATGACAGGGCAAAACACTGAAGCTTTCTTT. Translated: CASSMTGQNTEAFF.

The chain recombines TRBV6-1 with TRBJ1-2; possibly TRBD1 for D (5 bases). The V gene's germline CDR1 is MNHNS and CDR2 SASEGT. Trimming stripped 4 bases from V and 2 bases from J, with 8 bases between. The CDR3 covers 13 residues. CDR3 region: CASSASGNYGYTF. Written as DNA, the CDR3 is TGTGCCAGCAGTGCTTCAGGGAACTATGGCTACACCTTC.

The genes are TRBV27 and TRBJ2-2; D perhaps matches TRBD1 (6 bases). V was shortened by 11 bases and J by 4 bases, with 11 bases between the two germline ends. Germline V gene data show CDR1 as MNHEY and CDR2 as SMNVEV (reference sequence). The CDR3 sequence is 12 residues long. The CDR3 DNA reads as TGTGCCTGCCAGGGGTTCACCGGGGAGCTGTTTTTT. As protein: CACQGFTGELFF.

Here the CDR3 DNA reads TGTGCCAGCAGTCCGGACCCTCGGACAGGTCGTGGCTACGAGCAGTACTTC. Translating it yields CASSPDPRTGRGYEQYF. The chain employs TRBV27 and TRBJ2-7; 7 bases are shared with TRBD1. J was trimmed by 3 bases and V by 5 bases; bases with no gene match: 16. Germline V CDR1 and CDR2: MNHEY, SMNVEV (reference sequence). The CDR3 length is 17 residues.

J is TRBJ2-3 and V is TRBV5-6; 7 nucleotides line up with TRBD2. The junction had 6 bases not matched to a gene; V was cut back by 3 bases and J by 5 bases. Germline CDR1 is SGHDT and CDR2 is YYEEEE. This CDR3 comprises 14 residues. The CDR3: CASSSGGSRDTQYF. CDR3 nucleotide sequence: TGTGCCAGCAGCTCGGGGGGATCCAGAGATACGCAGTATTTT.